This paragraph reports one TCR beta chain. Its matching antigen is unknown. This record comes from a study of blood T cells in healthy people across ages. Study observations and caveats: Investigators viewed diversity estimates from one million T cells as underestimates, the study reported.

Germline loops: CDR1 LGHDT, CDR2 YNNKEL (reference sequence). The CDR3 sequence is 15 residues long. Trimming took off 10 bases at V and 5 bases at J, with 23 bases between the two ends. The authors ran a second PCR of about 6 to 11 cycles using a sample-barcoded 5' primer and a J-beta primer mix. MiXCR was run by TCRdb on the 5' RACE reads, yielding one entry per CDR3 protein. There are approximately 880,000 distinct CDR3 sequences in the sample; 48% occur only once, and around an eighth lies in the top ten. This clonotype originated in a man younger than 45 in good health. The chain links TRBV3-1 to TRBJ2-5, with a tentative D call TRBD2 (7 bases). The source material was blood. The CDR3 spells CANTYTWGGGETQYF. CDR3 DNA: TGTGCCAACACCTATACGTGGGGGGGCGGGGAGACCCAGTACTTC.